This T cell receptor beta chain stems from a study of CD8 T cells in ankylosing spondylitis. Study results and limitations: Ankylosing spondylitis blood seemed to carry a telltale TCR beta motif made of under ten highly homologous variants. Clones tied to disease were said to be significantly enriched in matched ankylosing spondylitis synovial fluid. Peripheral blood samples showed relatively rare disease-linked clones, and these clones were CD8+.

This clonotype was observed a few times. Antigen: not known. The germline V gene encodes CDR1 MGHRA and CDR2 YSYEKL. V shed 0 bases, J shed 2 bases, and the junction held 7 bases outside the gene matches. The CDR3 runs 17 residues. TCR beta libraries were made by quantitative 5'-RACE with molecular barcodes. Each CDR3 protein is one row after TCRdb ran MiXCR on the 5' RACE reads. This table has 250,000 to 300,000 distinct CDR3 sequences, 20% appearing once. Source material: blood, either unsorted or a sorted T cell fraction (not recorded which). This sequence was found in a male donor with ankylosing spondylitis or in good health (not recorded which). The chain joins TRBV4-1 to TRBJ2-3; the match to TRBD1 covers 8 bases. CDR3 nucleotides: TGCGCCAGCAGCCAAGATGGAGCAGGGGGCAACACAGATACGCAGTATTTT. Translating gives CASSQDGAGGNTDTQYF.